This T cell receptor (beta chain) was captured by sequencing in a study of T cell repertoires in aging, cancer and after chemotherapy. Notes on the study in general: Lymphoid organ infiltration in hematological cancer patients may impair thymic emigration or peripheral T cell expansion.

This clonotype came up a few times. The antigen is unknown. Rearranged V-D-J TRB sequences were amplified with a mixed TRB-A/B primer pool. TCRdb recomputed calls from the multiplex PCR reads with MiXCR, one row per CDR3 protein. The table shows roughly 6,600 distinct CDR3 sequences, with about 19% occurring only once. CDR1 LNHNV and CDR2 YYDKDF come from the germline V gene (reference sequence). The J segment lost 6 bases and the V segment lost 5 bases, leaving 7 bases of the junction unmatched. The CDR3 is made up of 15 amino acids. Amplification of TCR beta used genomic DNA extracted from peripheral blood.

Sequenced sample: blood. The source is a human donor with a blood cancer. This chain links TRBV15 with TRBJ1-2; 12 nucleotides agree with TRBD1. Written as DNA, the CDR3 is TGTGCCACCAGCCCGAAAGGGACAGGGGGCCATGGCTACACCTTC. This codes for CATSPKGTGGHGYTF.